The sequence of this T cell receptor beta chain was determined in a study of beta chain features in type 1 diabetes. Study at large: Patients did not differ from healthy donors in age, gender or cell yield. Broader study findings: Naive, central memory and Treg TCRB repertoires appeared more alike in patients than in healthy donors. There was no resolution here of whether HLA type influences TCRB rearrangement. Among all four CD4+ subsets, Type 1 diabetes patients had TCRB CDR3s that were moderately but significantly shorter.

Trimming cost V 6 bases and J 4 bases; bases outside gene matches: 4. CDR3 length: 15 residues. Germline lookup yields CDR1 ENHRY and CDR2 SYGVKD. Concerning this clone: Its antigen is as yet unknown.

Isolated RNA was reverse transcribed in full, so expressed TCRB transcripts were sequenced. Here immunoSEQ multiplex PCR was the method, and the copy in TCRdb shows in-frame clones only, minus some. The sample holds more than 150,000 clones, about 9.1% seen once. Sequenced sample: central memory CD4+ T cells from blood. The J gene is TRBJ2-1, the V gene TRBV10-3; the match to TRBD2 covers 12 bases. This receptor was obtained from a woman younger than 30 in good health. CDR3 loop: CAIRETSGGYNEQFF. The CDR3 DNA reads as TGTGCCATCAGGGAGACTAGCGGGGGTTACAATGAGCAGTTCTTC.